The 20 T cell receptor beta chains presented below share a single source sample, sequenced in a study of beta chain features in type 1 diabetes. Points from the study as a whole: TCRB CDR3s from Type 1 diabetes patients were moderately but significantly shorter in all four CD4+ subsets.

Expressed TCRB transcripts were sequenced because the isolated RNA had all been reverse transcribed beforehand. TCRdb's table, derived via immunoSEQ multiplex PCR, lists solely in-frame clones and lacks some. The profile shows approximately 280,000 clones, approximately 16% of them singletons. These receptors' antigens are unknown. The sample taken for sequencing was naive CD4+ T cells from blood. Receptors originate from a man aged 18 to 30 with type 1 diabetes.

This clone was counted between two and nine times. The V call is TRBV2, the J call TRBJ2-7; 7 positions match TRBD2. The CDR3 length is 14 residues. Germline V gives CDR1 SNHLY, CDR2 FYNNEI. Trimming removed 9 bases from V and 4 bases from J; junction bases left unmatched: 12. The CDR3 spells CASGLSGLGYEQYF. As DNA, the CDR3 is TGTGCCAGTGGCCTTAGCGGGTTGGGTTACGAGCAGTACTTC.

This clone was detected only a few times. This rearrangement joins TRBV5-1 to TRBJ2-7, with D perhaps matching TRBD1 (5 bases). In germline, CDR1 is SGHRS, CDR2 YFSETQ. V was cut by 0 bases and J by 5 bases, with 12 bases left in between. The CDR3 has 14 amino acids. The CDR3: CASSLGQSSNEQYF. The CDR3 nucleotides read TGCGCCAGCAGCTTGGGACAGTCTTCGAACGAGCAGTACTTC. The variable domain in full, completed from reference TRBV5-1 and TRBJ2-7, reads KAGVTQTPRYLIKTRGQQVTLSCSPISGHRSVSWYQQTPGQGLQFLFEYFSETQRNKGNFPGRFSGRQFSNSRSEMNVSTLELGDSALYLCASSLGQSSNEQYFGPGTRLTVT.

The chain uses TRBV9 and TRBJ2-1, with 7 bases lining up with TRBD1. This CDR3 contains 14 residues. The ends lost 6 bases at V and 2 bases at J; junction bases unmatched: 5. Germline values: CDR1 SGDLS, CDR2 YYNGEE. In DNA, the CDR3 is TGTGCCAGCAATGGGCAGGGGGCCTACAATGAGCAGTTCTTC. Translated: CASNGQGAYNEQFF.

The CDR3: CAQLKRDSYNEQFF. DNA for the CDR3: TGTGCCCAACTGAAGCGGGACTCCTACAATGAGCAGTTCTTC. The chain joins TRBV30 to TRBJ2-1, with TRBD2 matching over 7 bases. Losses at the gene ends were 8 bases for V and 0 bases for J; bases not matched to a gene: 7. Germline CDR1 GTSNPN, CDR2 SVGIG (reference sequence). This CDR3 is 14 amino acids long. The complete variable domain, with remaining parts taken from reference TRBV30 and TRBJ2-1, reads SQTIHQWPATLVQPVGSPLSLECTVEGTSNPNLYWYRQAAGRGLQLLFYSVGIGQISSEVPQNLSASRPQDRQFILSSKKLLLSDSGFYLCAQLKRDSYNEQFFGPGTRLTVL.

The chain combines TRBV2 with TRBJ2-3; 10 bases are a match to TRBD2. After removal of 6 bases from V and 1 base from J, the junction contained 4 bases not matched to a gene. The CDR3 is 15 residues long. Looked up from germline, CDR1 is SNHLY and CDR2 is FYNNEI. In nucleotides, the CDR3 is TGTGCCAGCAGCCTAGCGGGAGTCGGCACAGATACGCAGTATTTT. It translates to CASSLAGVGTDTQYF.

This clone was seen a handful of times. The chain links TRBV29-1 to TRBJ1-2; 9 bases are a match to TRBD1. Looked up from germline, CDR1 is SQVTM and CDR2 is ANQGSEA. The CDR3 runs to 11 residues. The trim removed 5 bases at V and 6 bases at J, leaving 1 base unmatched. Here the CDR3 reads CSVRTGDGYTF. DNA of the CDR3: TGCAGCGTTCGGACAGGGGATGGCTACACCTTC.

This clone was seen only a few times. CDR3 protein: CASSTPGGGTGELFF. CDR3 bases: TGTGCCAGTAGTACCCCAGGGGGAGGCACCGGGGAGCTGTTTTTT. The chain couples TRBV19 to TRBJ2-2; D possibly corresponds to TRBD1 (7 bases). This CDR3 has 15 residues. V dropped 4 bases and J dropped 4 bases, with 13 bases sitting between them. Per germline, CDR1 LNHDA and CDR2 SQIVND (reference sequence). The full variable domain, with the rest looked up from reference TRBV19 and TRBJ2-2, is DGGITQSPKYLFRKEGQNVTLSCEQNLNHDAMYWYRQDPGQGLRLIYYSQIVNDFQKGDIAEGYSVSREKKESFPLTVTSAQKNPTAFYLCASSTPGGGTGELFFGEGSRLTVL.

The chain has TRBV9 and TRBJ2-1, with 14 bases aligning to TRBD2. CDR3 size: 16 residues. The germline gives CDR1 SGDLS, CDR2 YYNGEE. V lost 0 bases and J lost 8; bases outside the gene matches: 4. Here the CDR3 reads CASSVAGLAGGHEQFF. CDR3 nucleotide sequence: TGTGCCAGCAGCGTAGCTGGACTAGCGGGGGGTCATGAGCAGTTCTTC.

This clone was seen only a few times. The V gene is TRBV7-2, the J gene TRBJ1-1, with 8 positions matching TRBD1. Per the germline V gene, CDR1 is SGHTA and CDR2 is FQGNSA. This CDR3 has 15 amino acids. Trimming at V came to 3 bases and at J to 3 bases, leaving 6 bases not matched to a gene. This CDR3 reads CASSFSGGVDTEAFF. The CDR3 region has the DNA TGTGCCAGCAGCTTCTCAGGGGGCGTTGACACTGAAGCTTTCTTT. Together with reference TRBV7-2 and TRBJ1-1, the CDR3 gives the full variable domain: GAGVSQSPSNKVTEKGKDVELRCDPISGHTALYWYRQSLGQGLEFLIYFQGNSAPDKSGLPSDRFSAERTGGSVSTLTIQRTQQEDSAVYLCASSFSGGVDTEAFFGQGTRLTVV.

This clone was seen only a few times. V gene TRBV30 combines with J gene TRBJ1-4; D gene uncertain. Germline V gives CDR1 GTSNPN, CDR2 SVGIG (reference sequence). This CDR3 has 13 amino acids. The V gene lost 1 base and the J gene lost 4 bases, with 7 bases spanning the gap. CDR3 amino acids: CAWSGHYNEKLFF. The CDR3 coding sequence is TGTGCCTGGAGTGGTCACTATAATGAAAAACTGTTTTTT.

This clone was observed a handful of times. Other DNA sequences from this sample encode an identical CDR3 as well. The CDR3 nucleotides read TGTGCCAGCAGCTTGCGGACTAGCGGATCCTACGAGCAGTACTTC. It is translated as CASSLRTSGSYEQYF. The chain joins TRBV27 to TRBJ2-7; 10 bases agree with TRBD2. Germline values: CDR1 MNHEY, CDR2 SMNVEV (reference sequence). With V trimmed by 6 bases and J by 1 base, 6 bases remained unmatched. This CDR3 has 15 amino acids.

There are a few counts of this clone. This chain connects TRBV19 to TRBJ2-2, with no clear D. V was trimmed by 1 base and J by 7 bases, leaving 10 bases between them. The CDR3 extends over 14 amino acids. From germline, CDR1 is LNHDA and CDR2 SQIVND (reference sequence). The CDR3: CASSIGSGGGELFF. The CDR3 nucleotides read TGTGCCAGTAGTATAGGTAGTGGCGGCGGGGAGCTGTTTTTT.

The chain uses TRBV5-1 and TRBJ2-2, with 11 bases aligning to TRBD2. The germline V gene encodes CDR1 SGHRS and CDR2 YFSETQ. The CDR3 is 16 residues long. J gave up 5 bases and V 3 bases, and 6 bases lay outside the gene matches. Here the CDR3 reads CASSSTGTSGTGELFF. Here the CDR3 DNA reads TGCGCCAGCAGCTCAACCGGGACTAGCGGAACCGGGGAGCTGTTTTTT.

The rearrangement links TRBV9 to TRBJ1-4; D gene ambiguous. Looked up from germline, CDR1 is SGDLS and CDR2 is YYNGEE. This CDR3 has 14 residues. The V and J ends lost 3 bases and 3 bases respectively, with 9 bases between them. The CDR3 sequence: CASSAYSSNEKLFF. Here the CDR3 DNA reads TGTGCCAGCAGCGCTTACAGCTCTAATGAAAAACTGTTTTTT.

The rearrangement joins TRBV6-6 to TRBJ2-5; no firm D call. V was trimmed by 5 bases and J by 6 bases, leaving 7 bases between them. Germline V CDR1 and CDR2: MNHNY, SVGAGI (reference sequence). The CDR3 runs 11 residues. DNA for the CDR3: TGTGCCAGCAGTATTTATCAGACCCAGTACTTC. This encodes CASSIYQTQYF.

This clone was counted a few times. The gene calls are TRBV6-1 and TRBJ2-4, with 8 nucleotides matching TRBD1. The CDR3 consists of 14 residues. Germline V gives CDR1 MNHNS, CDR2 SASEGT. Germline trimming cut 5 bases from V and 8 bases from J; bases unmatched to any gene: 8. As DNA, the CDR3 is TGTGCCAGCAGTAAGGGACAGGATAGGGACATTCAGTACTTC. Translated, it gives CASSKGQDRDIQYF.

V gene TRBV2 combines with J gene TRBJ1-2, with D perhaps TRBD1 (6 bases). The germline V gene encodes CDR1 SNHLY and CDR2 FYNNEI. The CDR3 runs 15 residues. V lost 2 bases and J lost 0, with 10 bases in between. The chain's CDR3 is CASSERQDTNYGYTF. DNA of the CDR3: TGTGCCAGCAGTGAAAGACAGGATACTAACTATGGCTACACCTTC.

The V and J genes are TRBV28 and TRBJ2-5, with D uncertain. V was cut by 3 bases and J by 7 bases, with 6 bases left in between. The CDR3 runs 11 residues. Germline CDR1 is MDHEN and CDR2 is SYDVKM. The chain's CDR3 is CASSFTRTQYF. The CDR3 DNA reads as TGTGCCAGCAGTTTTACGAGGACCCAGTACTTC.

V gene TRBV18 combines with J gene TRBJ2-5; TRBD1 is a possible D gene (6 bases). CDR3 size: 14 residues. Deletions cut 0 bases from V and 5 bases from J, with 10 bases between. CDR1 and CDR2 from the germline V gene are KGHSH and LQKENI. The CDR3 DNA follows: TGTGCCAGCTCACCACCGTTAACAGGGGAGACCCAGTACTTC. This translates into CASSPPLTGETQYF.

The J gene is TRBJ1-4, the V gene TRBV7-9; D remains ambiguous. This CDR3 spans 13 amino acids. The ends were cut back, 5 bases at V and 8 bases at J, with 12 bases in the middle. Per the germline V gene, CDR1 is SEHNR and CDR2 is FQNEAQ (reference sequence). This chain's CDR3 is CASSLKSREKLFF. The CDR3 DNA follows: TGTGCCAGCAGCCTTAAGTCGCGGGAAAAACTGTTTTTT.